Listed below are T cell receptor beta chains from one sample, sequenced in a study of blood T cell repertoires in COVID-19. TCRdb keeps only in-frame clones here, not all; method: immunoSEQ multiplex PCR. The sample lists over 350,000 clones, 88% seen once, with 0.97% in the top ten. Sequenced: PBMCs or T cells enriched from blood (not recorded which). These receptors originate from a woman in her twenties or thirties with acute COVID-19. CDR3s include the opening cysteine and the closing phenylalanine or tryptophan. The D gene is left open where the match is weak. The listing skips clone size in some rows; elsewhere it reads once, few, many or a size class.

J,length,size,V,D,CDR3,DNA
TRBJ2-3,18,NA,TRBV7-3,TRBD1,CASSLYTGGVQRTDTQYF,TGTGCCAGCAGCTTATACACAGGGGGCGTTCAGCGCACAGATACGCAGTATTTT
TRBJ2-7,13,NA,TRBV27,NA,CASSTTGSYEQYF,TGTGCCAGCAGTACGACAGGTTCCTACGAGCAGTACTTC
TRBJ2-2,20,once,TRBV5-1,NA,CASSLEYRPSPYSNTGELFF,TGCGCCAGCAGCTTGGAGTATCGTCCTAGCCCCTACTCGAACACCGGGGAGCTGTTTTTT
TRBJ1-5,15,few,TRBV6-2/TRBV6-3,NA,CASSQIWAINQPQHF,TGTGCCAGCAGCCAGATTTGGGCGATCAATCAGCCCCAGCATTTT
TRBJ1-3,16,many,TRBV19,TRBD1,CASRMEGQALGNTIYF,TGTGCCAGTAGAATGGAAGGACAGGCGCTCGGAAACACCATATATTTT
TRBJ2-1,13,NA,TRBV4-3,NA,CASSQVVSNEQFF,TGCGCCAGCAGCCAAGTAGTTAGCAATGAGCAGTTCTTC
TRBJ1-2,17,NA,TRBV28,TRBD1,CASSLGGQGLFNYGYTF,TGTGCCAGCAGTTTAGGCGGACAGGGATTGTTTAACTATGGCTACACCTTC
TRBJ1-1,15,NA,TRBV6-4,NA,CASRTGWGLNTEAFF,TGTGCCAGCAGGACAGGTTGGGGTTTGAACACTGAAGCTTTCTTT
TRBJ2-7,14,few,TRBV10-2,TRBD2,CASWTLAGANEQYF,TGCGCCAGCTGGACACTAGCGGGGGCTAACGAGCAGTACTTC
TRBJ2-1,14,NA,TRBV18,TRBD1,CASSVGTGDLEQFF,TGTGCCAGCTCCGTCGGGACAGGTGATCTTGAGCAGTTCTTC
TRBJ1-4,13,NA,TRBV25-1,TRBD1,CASRQGRNEKLFF,TGTGCCAGTCGACAGGGCCGTAATGAAAAACTGTTTTTT
TRBJ1-4,15,NA,TRBV6-5,TRBD1,CASSRGRPGGEKLFF,TGTGCCAGCAGCCGGGGACGTCCAGGGGGTGAAAAACTGTTTTTT
TRBJ1-1,12,NA,TRBV7-6,NA,CASSLTGTEAFF,TGTGCCAGCAGCTTAACGGGAACTGAAGCTTTCTTT
TRBJ1-2,13,NA,TRBV5-1,TRBD1,CASSPTGTYGYTF,TGCGCCAGCAGCCCGACAGGGACCTATGGCTACACCTTC
TRBJ2-7,14,NA,TRBV18,NA,CASSPTGGTYEQYF,TGTGCCAGCTCACCAACCGGGGGAACCTACGAGCAGTACTTC
TRBJ1-1,13,once,TRBV7-3,NA,CASSLAGGLEAFF,TGTGCCAGCAGCTTAGCGGGGGGCCTGGAAGCTTTCTTT
TRBJ1-6,15,few,TRBV5-6,NA,CASSLGGLGGSPLHF,TGTGCCAGCAGCTTAGGGGGATTAGGGGGTTCACCCCTCCACTTT